The 22 T cell receptor beta chains below were found in one sample sequenced in a study of cytomegalovirus exposure and HLA in healthy donors. PCR primers comprised 60 Vbeta and 13 Jbeta primers. Clones were read by immunoSEQ multiplex PCR, and TCRdb kept only the in-frame ones, dropping some. In the table there are under 200,000 clones, roughly 70% of which are singletons. Sequencing was performed on PBMCs. These receptors were obtained from a woman in her twenties or thirties in good health and CMV-seronegative.

The table lists this clone with a count of one. The chain combines TRBV27 with TRBJ1-4, with 12 nucleotides matching TRBD1. CDR3 size: 15 residues. CDR1 and CDR2 from the germline V gene are MNHEY and SMNVEV (reference sequence). V lost 4 bases, J lost 7 bases, and 4 bases stayed unmatched. CDR3: CASSSRDRGREKLFF. In DNA, the CDR3 is TGTGCCAGCAGTTCCCGGGACAGGGGGCGTGAAAAACTGTTTTTT.

Note on this clone: At one end, the junction sequence differs from germline, possibly due to a read error. This rearrangement joins TRBV7-9 to TRBJ2-1; 9 bases line up with TRBD2. The CDR3 has 14 amino acids. In germline, CDR1 is SEHNR, CDR2 FQNEAQ (reference sequence). The DNA for the CDR3 is TGTTCCAGCAGCTTAGCGGGAGCGTACAATGAGCAGTTCTTC. Translating gives CSSSLAGAYNEQFF.

J is TRBJ1-1 and V is TRBV5-1; TRBD1 is a possible D gene (5 bases). V lost 0 bases and J 3 bases, leaving 9 bases between the germline ends. This CDR3 comprises 14 residues. Germline CDR1 SGHRS, CDR2 YFSETQ. This CDR3 reads CASSLAPRDTEAFF. The CDR3, as DNA: TGCGCCAGCAGCTTGGCCCCCAGGGACACTGAAGCTTTCTTT.

V usage is TRBV5-5 and J usage is TRBJ1-4, with a weak D call TRBD1 (5 bases). CDR3 length equals 14 residues. Germline CDR1 reads SGHKS; CDR2 reads YYEKEE (reference sequence). V shed 4 bases and J shed 4 bases, with 11 bases lying between them. CDR3 DNA sequence: TGTGCCAGCAGCCGAGACAGTTATAATGAAAAACTGTTTTTT. Its protein product is CASSRDSYNEKLFF.

The chain couples TRBV7-2 to TRBJ2-3; D call uncertain. Trimming took off 5 bases at V and 0 bases at J, with 12 bases between the two ends. CDR3 length: 15 residues. CDR1 is SGHTA, CDR2 FQGNSA, per germline. This CDR3 reads CASSPHPPSTDTQYF. CDR3 coding DNA: TGTGCCAGCAGCCCACATCCCCCAAGCACAGATACGCAGTATTTT.

V is TRBV19 and J is TRBJ1-2; D gene ambiguous. Germline V gene lookup returns CDR1 LNHDA and CDR2 SQIVND (reference sequence). Trimming took off 7 bases at V and 5 bases at J, with 14 bases between the two ends. This CDR3 contains 13 residues. CDR3 in amino acids: CASIKSLGYGYTF. DNA for the CDR3: TGTGCCAGTATTAAGTCGCTCGGGTATGGCTACACCTTC.

The sample holds one count of this clone. This chain uses TRBV27 with TRBJ2-7; 10 nucleotides agree with TRBD2. Germline V gene lookup returns CDR1 MNHEY and CDR2 SMNVEV (reference sequence). The CDR3 is 14 residues long. V lost 6 bases to trimming and J lost 6 bases; unmatched junction nucleotides: 8. CDR3 loop: CASRLAGIRSEQYF. The DNA of the CDR3 is TGTGCCAGCAGACTAGCGGGAATCCGATCCGAGCAGTACTTC.

In its sample, this clone was seen once. V is TRBV18 and J is TRBJ2-7; 8 bases map to TRBD1. With V trimmed by 3 bases and J by 4 bases, 5 bases remained unmatched. Germline V gene sequence: CDR1 KGHSH, CDR2 LQKENI. CDR3 size: 14 residues. This chain's CDR3 is CASSPGQDNYEQYF. DNA of the CDR3: TGTGCCAGCTCACCGGGACAGGATAATTACGAGCAGTACTTC.

The chain links TRBV7-3 to TRBJ1-1, with D tentatively TRBD1 (5 bases). The CDR3 extends over 14 amino acids. The V and J ends lost 3 bases and 7 bases respectively, with 15 bases between them. Per the germline V gene, CDR1 is SGHTA and CDR2 is FQGTGA. CDR3 amino acids: CASSFRAGRDEAFF. CDR3 nucleotide sequence: TGTGCCAGCAGCTTTAGGGCAGGGCGTGATGAAGCTTTCTTT.

This clone was counted a few times. The chain employs TRBV19 and TRBJ2-7, with TRBD1 matching over 8 bases. The CDR3 has 14 residues. The ends lost 7 bases at V and 6 bases at J; junction bases unmatched: 11. Germline lookup yields CDR1 LNHDA and CDR2 SQIVND (reference sequence). As DNA, the CDR3 is TGTGCCAGTAAGTCAGGGGGCGCATCTCTCGAGCAGTACTTC. Translating it yields CASKSGGASLEQYF.

V usage is TRBV28 and J usage is TRBJ2-7, with D tentatively TRBD1 (5 bases). V lost 3 bases, J lost 7 bases, and 16 bases lay in between. The CDR3 runs 14 residues. Germline V lookup: CDR1 MDHEN, CDR2 SYDVKM. CDR3 DNA sequence: TGTGCCAGCAGTTTTCACAGGACCCCTCTTGAGCAGTACTTC. Translating gives CASSFHRTPLEQYF.

A note on this clone: Other DNA variants within this sample encode the same CDR3. This rearrangement joins TRBV27 to TRBJ1-2, with D maybe TRBD1 (6 bases). The V gene's germline CDR1 is MNHEY and CDR2 SMNVEV (reference sequence). There are 13 residues in the CDR3. V was shortened by 2 bases and J by 3 bases, with 7 bases between the two germline ends. The CDR3 DNA reads TGTGCCAGCAGTTTAGGGGGCGACTATGGCTACACCTTC. As protein: CASSLGGDYGYTF.

V gene TRBV7-9 combines with J gene TRBJ2-7, with D perhaps matching TRBD1 (7 bases). The CDR3 has 16 amino acids. The ends were cut back, 0 bases at V and 3 bases at J, with 15 bases in the middle. Germline CDR1 and CDR2: SEHNR and FQNEAQ (reference sequence). CDR3 sequence reads: CASSLARQGGGYEQYF. CDR3 bases: TGTGCCAGCAGCTTAGCACGTCAGGGGGGAGGCTACGAGCAGTACTTC.

V usage is TRBV5-1 and J usage is TRBJ1-2; possibly TRBD1 for D (6 bases). The CDR3 sequence is 15 residues long. The germline V and J ends were trimmed by 2 bases and 4 bases, with 15 bases remaining between them. From germline, CDR1 is SGHRS and CDR2 YFSETQ. CDR3 DNA sequence: TGCGCCAGCAGCTTTTGGGCAGGGGAAGTCTATGGCTACACCTTC. It specifies CASSFWAGEVYGYTF.

The rearrangement uses TRBV5-4 and TRBJ2-2; tentative D call: TRBD1 (7 bases). The ends were cut back, 0 bases at V and 4 bases at J, with 10 bases in the middle. The CDR3 covers 15 residues. Looked up from germline, CDR1 is SGHNT and CDR2 is YYREEE (reference sequence). DNA of the CDR3: TGTGCCAGCAGCTTGGGACAGGGACTCACCGGGGAGCTGTTTTTT. This sequence encodes CASSLGQGLTGELFF. Based on the CDR3 plus reference TRBV5-4 and TRBJ2-2, the full variable domain is ETGVTQSPTHLIKTRGQQVTLRCSSQSGHNTVSWYQQALGQGPQFIFQYYREEENGRGNFPPRFSGLQFPNYSSELNVNALELDDSALYLCASSLGQGLTGELFFGEGSRLTVL.

The V gene is TRBV30, the J gene TRBJ1-1, with 7 nucleotides matching TRBD1. Losses at the gene ends were 4 bases for V and 1 base for J; bases not matched to a gene: 3. The CDR3 covers 13 residues. The germline gives CDR1 GTSNPN, CDR2 SVGIG (reference sequence). CDR3 in amino acids: CAWTAGGNTEAFF. Written as DNA, the CDR3 is TGTGCCTGGACCGCAGGGGGGAACACTGAAGCTTTCTTT.

The rearrangement uses TRBV4-1 and TRBJ2-1; D is possibly TRBD2 (6 bases). Germline-derived CDR1 and CDR2 are MGHRA and YSYEKL. Trimming cost V 2 bases and J 6 bases, with 11 bases left between them. This CDR3 comprises 14 residues. The CDR3 loop is CASSQPVGGNEQFF. The CDR3 DNA is TGCGCCAGCAGCCAACCGGTGGGGGGCAATGAGCAGTTCTTC.

The chain uses TRBV5-1 and TRBJ1-4; 7 bases line up with TRBD1. The length of the CDR3 is 14 residues. Trimming took 3 bases from V and 4 from J; bases not matched to a gene: 3. Germline V gene lookup returns CDR1 SGHRS and CDR2 YFSETQ. The CDR3 DNA reads TGCGCCAGCAGCTCCAGACAGGGTAATGAAAAACTGTTTTTT. This encodes CASSSRQGNEKLFF.

This clone was seen only a few times. The rearrangement joins TRBV23-1 to TRBJ1-6, with 8 bases that match TRBD1. TRBV23-1 is placed among ORFs of uncertain function. V lost 3 bases, J lost 6 bases, and 10 bases stayed unmatched. CDR3 size: 17 residues. The CDR3, as DNA: TGCGCCAGCAGTCATCAACAGGGGGGCCCCAGTAATTCACCCCTCCACTTT. Its translation: CASSHQQGGPSNSPLHF.

The chain recombines TRBV5-6 with TRBJ2-2, with 8 bases matching TRBD1. This CDR3 is 14 amino acids long. The V gene's germline CDR1 is SGHDT and CDR2 YYEEEE. V gave up 6 bases and J gave up 5 bases; unmatched junction bases: 6. CDR3 nucleotide sequence: TGTGCCAGCATTGATACAGGGGGGACCGGGGAGCTGTTTTTT. It translates to CASIDTGGTGELFF.

In this sample, this clone turned up a few times. The rearrangement uses TRBV7-9 and TRBJ2-3; D gene uncertain. Germline V gene sequence: CDR1 SEHNR, CDR2 FQNEAQ (reference sequence). Trimming left V 1 base short and J 0 bases short, with 8 bases between. The CDR3 extends over 15 amino acids. The CDR3 DNA sequence: TGTGCCAGCAGCTTAGGTCCTAGAAGCACAGATACGCAGTATTTT. Its translation is CASSLGPRSTDTQYF. The full variable domain, in which reference TRBV7-9 and TRBJ2-3 provide the parts outside the CDR3, is DTGVSQNPRHKITKRGQNVTFRCDPISEHNRLYWYRQTLGQGPEFLTYFQNEAQLEKSRLLSDRFSAERPKGSFSTLEIQRTEQGDSAMYLCASSLGPRSTDTQYFGPGTRLTVL.

The chain recombines TRBV5-4 with TRBJ2-7, with 8 nucleotides matching TRBD1. This CDR3 has 14 residues. V dropped 4 bases and J dropped 3; count of bases not matched to a gene: 6. Germline CDR1 reads SGHNT; CDR2 reads YYREEE (reference sequence). The CDR3 reads CASSVQGQDYEQYF. CDR3 nucleotide sequence: TGTGCCAGCAGCGTGCAGGGACAGGACTACGAGCAGTACTTC. Combining the CDR3 with reference TRBV5-4 and TRBJ2-7 gives the whole variable domain ETGVTQSPTHLIKTRGQQVTLRCSSQSGHNTVSWYQQALGQGPQFIFQYYREEENGRGNFPPRFSGLQFPNYSSELNVNALELDDSALYLCASSVQGQDYEQYFGPGTRLTVT.